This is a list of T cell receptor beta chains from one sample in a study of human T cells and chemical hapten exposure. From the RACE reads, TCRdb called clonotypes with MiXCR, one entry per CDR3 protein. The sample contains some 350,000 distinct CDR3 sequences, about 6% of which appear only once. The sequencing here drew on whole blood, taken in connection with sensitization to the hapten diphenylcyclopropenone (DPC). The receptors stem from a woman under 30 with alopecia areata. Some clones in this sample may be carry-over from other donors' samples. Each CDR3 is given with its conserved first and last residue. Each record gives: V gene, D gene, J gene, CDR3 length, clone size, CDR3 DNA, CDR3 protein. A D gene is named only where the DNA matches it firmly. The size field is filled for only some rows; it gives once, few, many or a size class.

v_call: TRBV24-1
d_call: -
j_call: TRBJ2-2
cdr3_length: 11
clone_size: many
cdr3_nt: TGTGCCACCAGGGCCACCGGGGAGCTGTTTTTT
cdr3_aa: CATRATGELFF

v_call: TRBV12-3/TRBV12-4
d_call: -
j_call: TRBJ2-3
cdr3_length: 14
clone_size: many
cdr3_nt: TGTGCCATCGCCGCGCGTGTTAGCGCAGATACGCAGTATTTT
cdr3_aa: CAIAARVSADTQYF

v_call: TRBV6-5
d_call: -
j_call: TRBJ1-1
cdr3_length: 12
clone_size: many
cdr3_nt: TGTGCCAGCGGAGAACAGGGAACTGAAGCTTTCTTT
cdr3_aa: CASGEQGTEAFF

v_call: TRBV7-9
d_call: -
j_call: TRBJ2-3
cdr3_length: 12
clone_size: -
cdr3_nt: TGTGCCAGCAGCCGCGTCCCAGATACGCAGTATTTT
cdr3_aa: CASSRVPDTQYF

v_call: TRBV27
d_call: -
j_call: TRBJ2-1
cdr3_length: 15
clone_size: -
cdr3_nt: TGTGCCAGCAGTTTATTGGGTGACAGCTACAATGAGCAGTTCTTC
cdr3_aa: CASSLLGDSYNEQFF

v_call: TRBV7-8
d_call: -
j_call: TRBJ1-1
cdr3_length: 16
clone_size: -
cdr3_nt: TGTGCCAGCAGCCCGAGCTTCGAAACAGCGAACACTGAAGCTTTCTTT
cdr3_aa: CASSPSFETANTEAFF

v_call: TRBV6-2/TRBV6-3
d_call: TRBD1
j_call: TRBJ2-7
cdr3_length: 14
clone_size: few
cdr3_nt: TGTGCCAGCAGGAACCCGGGACAGGTCTACGAGCAGTACTTC
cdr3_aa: CASRNPGQVYEQYF

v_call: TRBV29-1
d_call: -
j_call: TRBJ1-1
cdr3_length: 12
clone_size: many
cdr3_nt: TGCAGCGTTGTTGGGAGGGCGCCTGAAGCTTTCTTT
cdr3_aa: CSVVGRAPEAFF

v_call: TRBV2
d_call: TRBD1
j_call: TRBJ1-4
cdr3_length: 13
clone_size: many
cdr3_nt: TGTGCCAGCAGTGGACAGGGGAATGAAAAACTGTTTTTT
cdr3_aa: CASSGQGNEKLFF

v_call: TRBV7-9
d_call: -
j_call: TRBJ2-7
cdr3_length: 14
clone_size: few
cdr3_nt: TGTGCCAGCGCATCGCGGACAGGAGGGAACGAGCAGTACTTC
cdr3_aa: CASASRTGGNEQYF

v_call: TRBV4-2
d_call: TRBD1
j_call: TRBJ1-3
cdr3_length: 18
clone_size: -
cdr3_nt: TGTGCCAGCAGCCTCGGAGCGGGACAGGGGCGCTCTGGAAACACCATATATTTT
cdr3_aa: CASSLGAGQGRSGNTIYF

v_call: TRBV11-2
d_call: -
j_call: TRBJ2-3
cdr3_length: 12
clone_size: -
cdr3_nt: TGTGCCAGCAGCTTTGTCGCAGATACGCAGTATTTT
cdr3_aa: CASSFVADTQYF

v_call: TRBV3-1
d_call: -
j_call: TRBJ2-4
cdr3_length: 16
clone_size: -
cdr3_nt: TGTGCCAGCAGCCAAGATGGCGATATCGCCAAAAACATTCAGTACTTC
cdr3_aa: CASSQDGDIAKNIQYF

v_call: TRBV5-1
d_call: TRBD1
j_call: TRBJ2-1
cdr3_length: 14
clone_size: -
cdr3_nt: TGCGCCAGCAGCGCCGGACAGGGAGTCGGTGAGCATTTCTTC
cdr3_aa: CASSAGQGVGEHFF

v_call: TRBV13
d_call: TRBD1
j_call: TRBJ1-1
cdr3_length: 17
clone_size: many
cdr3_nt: TGTGCCAGCAGCCGGAACGGGGCAGGCACAGGGGCAACTGAAGCTTTCTTT
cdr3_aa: CASSRNGAGTGATEAFF

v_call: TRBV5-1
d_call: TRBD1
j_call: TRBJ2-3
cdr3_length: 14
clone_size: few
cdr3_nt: TGCGCCAGCAGCTTGGCGGGACAGACAGATACGCAGTATTTT
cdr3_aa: CASSLAGQTDTQYF

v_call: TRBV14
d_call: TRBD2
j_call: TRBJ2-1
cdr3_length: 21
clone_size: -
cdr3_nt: TGTGCCAGCAGCCAAGATTTATGGTCGGCTAGCGGGGCAAGCTCCTACAATGAGCAGTTCTTC
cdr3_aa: CASSQDLWSASGASSYNEQFF

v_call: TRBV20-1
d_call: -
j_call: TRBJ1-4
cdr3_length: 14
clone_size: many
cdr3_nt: TGCAGTACGAAAAAGGGCGCGAAGAGTGAAAAACTGTTTTTT
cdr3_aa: CSTKKGAKSEKLFF

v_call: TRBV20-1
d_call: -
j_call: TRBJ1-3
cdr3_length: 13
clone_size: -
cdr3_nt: TGCAGTGCTCTCTCTCAGACTGGAAACACCATATATTTT
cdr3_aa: CSALSQTGNTIYF

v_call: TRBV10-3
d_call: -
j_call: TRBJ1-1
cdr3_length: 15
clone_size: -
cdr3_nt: TGTGCCATCAGCGGACAGTCTCGACCGAACACTGAAGCTTTCTTT
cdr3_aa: CAISGQSRPNTEAFF

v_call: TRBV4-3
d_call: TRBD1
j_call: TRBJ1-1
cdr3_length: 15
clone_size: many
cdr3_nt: TGCGCCAGCAGCCGGGACAACAGGGGAGATGGTGAAGCTTTCTTT
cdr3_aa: CASSRDNRGDGEAFF

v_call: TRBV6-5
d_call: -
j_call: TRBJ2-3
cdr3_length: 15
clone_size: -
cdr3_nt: TGTGCCAGCAGTCCTCAAAGGGCCTCCACAGATACGCAGTATTTT
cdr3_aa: CASSPQRASTDTQYF

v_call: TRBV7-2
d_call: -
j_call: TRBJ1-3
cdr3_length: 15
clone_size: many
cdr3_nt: TGTGCCAGCAGCTTATCGCCAAATACTGGAAACACCATATATTTT
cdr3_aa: CASSLSPNTGNTIYF

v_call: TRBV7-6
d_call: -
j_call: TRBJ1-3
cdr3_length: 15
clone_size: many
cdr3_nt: TGTGCCAGCAGCAGACAGCCAGCGTACGGAAACACCATATATTTT
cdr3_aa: CASSRQPAYGNTIYF

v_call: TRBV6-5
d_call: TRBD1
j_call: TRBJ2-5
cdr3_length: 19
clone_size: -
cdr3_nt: TGTGCCAGCAGTTACCCGAAAAGGGGGCCCAATAAAATCCAAGAGACCCAGTACTTC
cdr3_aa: CASSYPKRGPNKIQETQYF

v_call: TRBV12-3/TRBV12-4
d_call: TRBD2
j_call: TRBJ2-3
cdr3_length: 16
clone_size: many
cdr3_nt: TGTGCCAGCAGAATGGATAGCGGGGTAATAGGGGATACGCAGTATTTT
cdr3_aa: CASRMDSGVIGDTQYF

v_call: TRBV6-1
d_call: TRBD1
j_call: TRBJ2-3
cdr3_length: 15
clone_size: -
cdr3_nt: TGTGCCAGCAGTGAAACGGGCAGGGGGTCAGATACGCAGTATTTT
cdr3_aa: CASSETGRGSDTQYF

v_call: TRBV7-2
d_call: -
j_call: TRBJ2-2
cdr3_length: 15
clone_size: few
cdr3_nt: TGTGCCAGCACCCCCCAGGGAACTAACACCGGGGAGCTGTTTTTT
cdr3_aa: CASTPQGTNTGELFF

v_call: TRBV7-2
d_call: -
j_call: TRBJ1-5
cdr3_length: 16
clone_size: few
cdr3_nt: TGTGCCAGCAGCTTAGGTGGCCCCGGAGCCAATCAGCCCCAGCATTTT
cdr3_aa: CASSLGGPGANQPQHF

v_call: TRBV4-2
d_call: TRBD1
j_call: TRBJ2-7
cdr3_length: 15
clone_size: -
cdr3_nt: TGTGCCAGCAGCCAGGGGCGGACAGGTTCCTTCGAGCAGTACTTC
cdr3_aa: CASSQGRTGSFEQYF

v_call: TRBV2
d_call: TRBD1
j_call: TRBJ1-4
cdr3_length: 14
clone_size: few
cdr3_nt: TGTGCCAGCAGATCAGACAGGGGTGGCGAAAAACTGTTTTTT
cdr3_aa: CASRSDRGGEKLFF

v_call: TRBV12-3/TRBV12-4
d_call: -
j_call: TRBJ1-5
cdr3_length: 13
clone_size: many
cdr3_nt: TGTGCCAGCAGTTTCGGGTTCAATCAGCCCCAGCATTTT
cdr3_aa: CASSFGFNQPQHF

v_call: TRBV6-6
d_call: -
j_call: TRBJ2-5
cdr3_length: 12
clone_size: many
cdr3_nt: TGTGCCAGCAGCCCCAGGGGTGAGACCCAGTACTTC
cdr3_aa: CASSPRGETQYF

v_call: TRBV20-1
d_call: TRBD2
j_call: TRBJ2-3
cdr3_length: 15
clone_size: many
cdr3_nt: TGCAGTGCTAGAGATGGACTAGCGGAGATACATACGCAGTATTTT
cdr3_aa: CSARDGLAEIHTQYF

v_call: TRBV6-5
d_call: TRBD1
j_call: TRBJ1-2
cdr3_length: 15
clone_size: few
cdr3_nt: TGTGCCAGCAGAATCCCTCCGGGACAGGGGTATGGCTACACCTTC
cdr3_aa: CASRIPPGQGYGYTF

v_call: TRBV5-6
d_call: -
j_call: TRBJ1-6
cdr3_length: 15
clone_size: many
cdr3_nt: TGTGCCAGCAGCCCCGAAGGGGCGAGAAGTTCACCCCTCCACTTT
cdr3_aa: CASSPEGARSSPLHF

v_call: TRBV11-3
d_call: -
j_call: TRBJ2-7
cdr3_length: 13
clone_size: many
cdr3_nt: TGTGCCAGCAGCTTAGAAGGCAGCTACGAGCAGTACTTC
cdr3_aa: CASSLEGSYEQYF

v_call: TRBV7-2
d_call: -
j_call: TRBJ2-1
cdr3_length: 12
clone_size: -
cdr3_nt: TGTGCCAGCACCTTGGGTGAGGGAGTTCCGTTCTTC
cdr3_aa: CASTLGEGVPFF

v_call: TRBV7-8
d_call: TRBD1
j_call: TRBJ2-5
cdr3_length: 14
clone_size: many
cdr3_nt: TGTGCCAGCAGCTTACCGGGACAGCAAGAGACCCAGTACTTC
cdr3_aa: CASSLPGQQETQYF

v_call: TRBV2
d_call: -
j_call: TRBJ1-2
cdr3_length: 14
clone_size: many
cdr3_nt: TGTGCCAGCAGTGATTTGTACAGGAACTATGGCTACACCTTC
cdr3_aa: CASSDLYRNYGYTF

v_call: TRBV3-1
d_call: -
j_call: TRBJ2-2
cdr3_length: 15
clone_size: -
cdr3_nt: TGTGCCAGCAGCCAAAGGGCCGCGAACACCGGGGAGCTGTTTTTT
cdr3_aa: CASSQRAANTGELFF

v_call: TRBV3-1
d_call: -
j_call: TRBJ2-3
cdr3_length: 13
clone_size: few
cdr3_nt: TGTGCCAGCAGAAGTGGTGGTGGAGATACGCAGTATTTT
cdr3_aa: CASRSGGGDTQYF